The 17 T cell receptor beta chains given below trace back to one sample, sequenced in a study of regulatory T cells in long-lasting Graves disease. Documented time point: newly diagnosed GD, antithyroid drugs for less than 3 months. PBMC RNA served as the TCR library source. iRepertoire HTBI primers and Arm-PCR of CDR3 regions built TCR beta libraries. TCRdb processed the multiplex PCR reads anew with MiXCR; each CDR3 protein has one entry. The sample lists about 220,000 distinct CDR3 sequences, around 17% seen once, with approximately 24% in the top ten. The sequencing used peripheral blood mononuclear cells (PBMCs), collected at new diagnosis, from a patient treated with antithyroid drugs. All receptors derive from a female donor with Graves disease.

This clonotype was observed at least ten times. The chain recombines TRBV20-1 with TRBJ1-4; D not certain. The CDR3 extends over 12 amino acids. CDR1 and CDR2 from the germline V gene are DFQATT and SNEGSKA (reference sequence). V lost 6 bases and J lost 8, with 13 bases in between. The CDR3 DNA reads TGCAGTGCCCCGGAGAGGGAGGAAAAACTGTTTTTT. Translation gives CSAPEREEKLFF.

This clonotype was counted many times. J is TRBJ2-7 and V is TRBV19; 7 bases fit TRBD2. Germline V lookup: CDR1 LNHDA, CDR2 SQIVND (reference sequence). The CDR3 length is 17 residues. V trimming: 3 bases; J trimming: 0 bases; junction bases outside the gene matches: 11. For the CDR3, the DNA is TGTGCCAGTAGTATCGTTTTAAGCGGGGCGAGCTCCTACGAGCAGTACTTC. Residues: CASSIVLSGASSYEQYF.

The sample holds many counts of this clonotype. The rearrangement joins TRBV10-3 to TRBJ2-3; weak D call: TRBD2 (5 bases). Trimming took 11 bases from V and 5 from J, leaving 14 bases between them. The CDR3 spans 12 residues. In germline, CDR1 is ENHRY, CDR2 SYGVKD. The CDR3 region has the DNA TGTGCCGTAGGACGAGAGGGAGATACGCAGTATTTT. It encodes CAVGREGDTQYF.

On this clonotype: A far larger clone differs by one base, so this is likely a read error. The V call is TRBV3-1, the J call TRBJ2-1; TRBD1 agrees at 10 bases. The CDR3 length is 16 residues. Germline trimming cut 5 bases from V and 10 bases from J; bases unmatched to any gene: 14. Germline CDR1 and CDR2: LGHDT and YNNKEL (reference sequence). CDR3 coding DNA: TGTGCCAGCAGCGCCGGGACAGGGGATCTCCTGCTCGAGCAGTTCTTC. Translation: CASSAGTGDLLLEQFF.

This clonotype was picked up many times. The genes are TRBV4-3 and TRBJ1-1; D gene ambiguous. The V gene's germline CDR1 is LGHNA and CDR2 YSLEER. The CDR3 totals 14 residues. Trimming removed 1 base at V and 6 bases at J, with 12 bases between. DNA of the CDR3: TGCGCCAGCAGCCAAGGGAGGGCGGTCGCTGAAGCTTTCTTT. Protein product: CASSQGRAVAEAFF.

This clonotype was counted ten times or more. The chain uses TRBV12-3 or TRBV12-4 and TRBJ1-5; D remains ambiguous. V lost 1 base, J lost 3 bases, and 4 bases lay in between. CDR3 length: 13 amino acids. The CDR3 DNA follows: TGTGCCAGCAGTTTAGTCAACAATCAGCCCCAGCATTTT. Translation gives CASSLVNNQPQHF.

This clonotype was counted once. The J gene is TRBJ2-5, the V gene TRBV11-1, with TRBD2 matching 8 bases. Germline V gives CDR1 SGHAT, CDR2 FQDESV (reference sequence). Trimming cost V 2 bases and J 7 bases; bases outside gene matches: 15. This CDR3 comprises 17 residues. The CDR3 is CASSLRTTAGARGTQYF. The DNA of the CDR3 is TGTGCCAGCAGCTTAAGAACCACAGCGGGAGCCCGGGGGACCCAGTACTTC.

J is TRBJ1-2 and V is TRBV19; possibly TRBD1 for D (5 bases). The V end was cut by 10 bases, the J end by 3 bases, with 18 bases between. The CDR3 is 14 residues long. Germline V gene data show CDR1 as LNHDA and CDR2 as SQIVND (reference sequence). As DNA, the CDR3 is TGTGCCACCCTCCCCGGGGGGGGAGACTATGGCTACACCTTC. Protein sequence: CATLPGGGDYGYTF.

This clonotype was observed at least ten times. This chain joins TRBV27 and TRBJ2-5; 7 bases are shared with TRBD1. From germline, CDR1 is MNHEY and CDR2 SMNVEV (reference sequence). V shed 5 bases and J 4 bases; nucleotides not matched to a gene: 10. The CDR3 contains 15 residues. The CDR3 protein is CASSNRGQALETQYF. The CDR3 nucleotides read TGTGCCAGCAGTAACCGCGGACAGGCGTTAGAGACCCAGTACTTC.

Worth noting for this clonotype: Compared with germline, one end of the junction differs, possibly owing to a read error. V and J are TRBV9 and TRBJ1-1; no firm D call. This CDR3 has 14 amino acids. Germline-derived CDR1 and CDR2 are SGDLS and YYNGEE. The CDR3 reads CASSAGGWNTGAFF. The CDR3, as DNA: TGTGCCAGCAGCGCCGGCGGGTGGAACACTGGAGCTTTCTTT.

In its sample, this clonotype was seen many times. J is TRBJ2-1 and V is TRBV27; 9 nucleotides align to TRBD1. CDR1 MNHEY and CDR2 SMNVEV come from the germline V gene (reference sequence). With 4 bases clipped from V and 4 bases from J, the junction kept 2 bases outside the gene matches. CDR3 length: 14 residues. CDR3 sequence reads: CASSYRGLYNEQFF. The CDR3 DNA sequence: TGTGCCAGCAGTTACAGGGGGCTTTACAATGAGCAGTTCTTC.

The chain is built from TRBV7-9 and TRBJ1-2; 7 nucleotides align to TRBD1. This CDR3 is built from 13 residues. V gave up 5 bases and J gave up 4 bases; unmatched junction bases: 4. In germline, CDR1 is SEHNR, CDR2 FQNEAQ (reference sequence). The CDR3 sequence is CASSVSGGYGYTF. The CDR3 nucleotides read TGTGCCAGCAGCGTCTCAGGGGGCTATGGCTACACCTTC.

This clonotype has ten or more counts. The V and J genes are TRBV7-2 and TRBJ2-2; 9 bases line up with TRBD2. Per the germline V gene, CDR1 is SGHTA and CDR2 is FQGNSA. Trimming took 4 bases from V and 0 from J; bases not matched to a gene: 12. This CDR3 contains 19 residues. CDR3: CASSSPSGTNQSNTGELFF. CDR3 in DNA: TGTGCCAGCAGCTCCCCTAGCGGGACAAACCAATCGAACACCGGGGAGCTGTTTTTT.

This clonotype was observed a handful of times. V is TRBV9 and J is TRBJ2-7; D is unclear. The germline V gene has CDR1 SGDLS and CDR2 YYNGEE. The length of the CDR3 is 13 residues. V lost 0 bases to trimming and J lost 0 bases, with 4 bases between them. CDR3 in amino acids: CASSVAPSYEQYF. The CDR3 region has the DNA TGTGCCAGCAGCGTAGCACCCTCCTACGAGCAGTACTTC.

This clonotype was detected ten times or more. Here the CDR3 reads CSVDVRGRGTSGTAYQETQYF. CDR3 DNA: TGCAGCGTAGATGTAAGAGGCAGGGGGACTAGCGGGACGGCCTACCAAGAGACCCAGTACTTC. The V and J genes are TRBV29-1 and TRBJ2-5; the match to TRBD2 covers 13 bases. The CDR3 totals 21 residues. V gave up 6 bases and J gave up 0 bases; unmatched junction bases: 22. Looked up from germline, CDR1 is SQVTM and CDR2 is ANQGSEA.

This clonotype was found many times. This sequence joins TRBV5-5 and TRBJ1-1; no clear D gene. The V gene lost 4 bases and the J gene lost 2 bases, with 9 bases spanning the gap. Per germline, CDR1 SGHKS and CDR2 YYEKEE (reference sequence). The CDR3 consists of 13 residues. The CDR3 sequence is CASSTQANTEAFF. CDR3 nucleotide sequence: TGTGCCAGCAGCACCCAGGCAAACACTGAAGCTTTCTTT. Together with reference TRBV5-5 and TRBJ1-1, the CDR3 gives the full variable domain: DAGVTQSPTHLIKTRGQQVTLRCSPISGHKSVSWYQQVLGQGPQFIFQYYEKEERGRGNFPDRFSARQFPNYSSELNVNALLLGDSALYLCASSTQANTEAFFGQGTRLTVV.

In this sample, this clonotype turned up a few times. CDR3 residues: CASSFEAGSTDTQYF. The CDR3 coding sequence is TGCGCCAGCAGCTTCGAAGCGGGAAGCACAGATACGCAGTATTTT. This chain links TRBV5-1 with TRBJ2-3; 7 nucleotides line up with TRBD2. CDR3 size: 15 residues. J was trimmed by 0 bases and V by 2 bases; bases with no gene match: 3. The V gene's germline CDR1 is SGHRS and CDR2 YFSETQ.